Following are 10 T cell receptor beta chains from one sample sequenced in a study of cytomegalovirus exposure and HLA in healthy donors. It was with 60 Vbeta and 13 Jbeta primers that the PCR ran. The data were produced by immunoSEQ multiplex PCR, yet TCRdb's version contains in-frame clones alone and is incomplete. Its clone listing holds about 160,000 clones. The specimen sequenced was PBMCs. The receptors stem from an older woman in good health and CMV-seronegative.

This sequence joins TRBV2 and TRBJ1-6; TRBD1 aligns across 8 bases. J was trimmed by 8 bases and V by 5 bases; bases with no gene match: 8. Germline values: CDR1 SNHLY, CDR2 FYNNEI. The CDR3 length is 15 residues. Written as DNA, the CDR3 is TGTGCCAGCAGTAAGGCAGGGGGCGGTTATTCACCCCTCCACTTT. Protein sequence: CASSKAGGGYSPLHF.

The chain joins TRBV20-1 to TRBJ2-1; no clear D gene. This CDR3 comprises 10 residues. V lost 4 bases to trimming and J lost 7 bases, with 5 bases between them. Per germline, CDR1 DFQATT and CDR2 SNEGSKA (reference sequence). CDR3 nucleotide sequence: TGCAGTGCTACGCGGAATGAGCAGTTCTTC. Translation gives CSATRNEQFF.

V usage is TRBV15 and J usage is TRBJ1-1; 7 bases are a match to TRBD1. The ends lost 3 bases at V and 7 bases at J; junction bases unmatched: 5. CDR1 and CDR2 (germline): LNHNV, YYDKDF (reference sequence). This CDR3 spans 13 amino acids. The CDR3 sequence: CATSSPRQGEAFF. The DNA of the CDR3 is TGTGCCACCAGCAGCCCTCGACAGGGTGAAGCTTTCTTT.

This sequence joins TRBV6-5 and TRBJ1-6, with a weak D call TRBD1 (5 bases). V was cut by 0 bases and J by 8 bases, with 14 bases left in between. In germline, CDR1 is MNHEY, CDR2 SVGAGI. The CDR3 length is 16 residues. CDR3: CASSYSAGRRDSPLHF. The DNA of the CDR3 is TGTGCCAGCAGTTACTCTGCAGGGCGACGGGATTCACCCCTCCACTTT.

This chain uses TRBV5-1 with TRBJ2-2; 7 bases line up with TRBD2. In germline, CDR1 is SGHRS, CDR2 YFSETQ. Trimming at V came to 2 bases and at J to 5 bases, leaving 6 bases not matched to a gene. CDR3 length: 15 amino acids. The CDR3 DNA follows: TGCGCCAGCAGCTTCGAAGGGCGGGGGACCGGGGAGCTGTTTTTT. Its translation: CASSFEGRGTGELFF.

The V call is TRBV4-1, the J call TRBJ2-5; the match to TRBD2 covers 15 bases. The tail of the sequence fits TRBJ2-7 better, so the J call may be wrong. This CDR3 comprises 17 residues. Germline CDR1 reads MGHRA; CDR2 reads YSYEKL. CDR3 coding DNA: TGCGCCAGCAGCTTGGGACTAGCGGGGGGAAGCTCCTACGAGCAGTACTTC. Translated, it gives CASSLGLAGGSSYEQYF.

The chain carries TRBV7-9 and TRBJ2-1; 10 bases align to TRBD2. Germline assignment: CDR1 SEHNR and CDR2 FQNEAQ (reference sequence). The CDR3 consists of 15 residues. V dropped 5 bases and J dropped 12; count of bases not matched to a gene: 13. CDR3 nucleotides: TGTGCCAGCAGCAAAACTAGCGGGACCTACTCGGGGCAGTTCTTC. It translates to CASSKTSGTYSGQFF.

Note on this clone: Other nucleotide sequences from this sample produce the same CDR3. This chain uses TRBV7-9 with TRBJ2-7; D remains ambiguous. The CDR3 extends over 12 amino acids. Germline V gene data show CDR1 as SEHNR and CDR2 as FQNEAQ (reference sequence). V lost 5 bases, J lost 1 base, and 6 bases lay in between. This CDR3 is CASSPGSYEQYF. Written as DNA, the CDR3 is TGTGCCAGCAGCCCCGGGTCCTACGAGCAGTACTTC.

This sequence joins TRBV9 and TRBJ2-3; D not resolved. This CDR3 has 14 amino acids. CDR1 and CDR2 (germline): SGDLS, YYNGEE. Trimming took 1 base from V and 4 from J, leaving 10 bases between them. CDR3 nucleotide sequence: TGTGCCAGCAGCGTAAGTGGCCAGTCAGATACGCAGTATTTT. This encodes CASSVSGQSDTQYF.

The rearrangement joins TRBV27 to TRBJ1-6, with 7 bases lining up with TRBD1. The germline gives CDR1 MNHEY, CDR2 SMNVEV (reference sequence). The CDR3 runs to 15 residues. V gave up 6 bases and J gave up 6 bases; unmatched junction bases: 8. CDR3 sequence reads: CASRRNRGSNSPLHF. The CDR3 DNA reads TGTGCCAGCAGGAGGAACAGGGGAAGTAATTCACCCCTCCACTTT.